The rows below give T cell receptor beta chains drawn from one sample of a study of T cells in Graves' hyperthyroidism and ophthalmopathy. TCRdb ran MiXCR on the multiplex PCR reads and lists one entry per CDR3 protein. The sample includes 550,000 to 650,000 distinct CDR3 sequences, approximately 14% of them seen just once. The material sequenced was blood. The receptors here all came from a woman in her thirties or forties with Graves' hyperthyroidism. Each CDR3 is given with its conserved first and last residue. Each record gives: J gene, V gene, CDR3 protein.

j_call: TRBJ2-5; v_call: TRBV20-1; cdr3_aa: CSANSGETQYF
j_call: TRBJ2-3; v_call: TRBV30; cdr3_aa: CAWRRREALVTDTQYF
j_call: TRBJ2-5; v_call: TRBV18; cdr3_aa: CASSPPEGPQETQYF
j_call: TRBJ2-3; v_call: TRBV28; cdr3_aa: CASSLERGLTDTQYF
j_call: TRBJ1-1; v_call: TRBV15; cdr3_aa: CATSREQVNEAFF
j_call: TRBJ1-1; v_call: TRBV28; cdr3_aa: CASKAPKMNTEAFF
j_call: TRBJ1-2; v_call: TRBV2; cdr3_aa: CASSEGRGAGGYTF
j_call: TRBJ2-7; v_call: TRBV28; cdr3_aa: CASSLREHEQYF
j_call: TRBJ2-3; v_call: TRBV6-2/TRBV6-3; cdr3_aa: CASRPGLAVSTDTQYF
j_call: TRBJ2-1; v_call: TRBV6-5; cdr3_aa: CASSYDGRSSYNEQFF
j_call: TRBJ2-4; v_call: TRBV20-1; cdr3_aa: CSHLQGLAKNIQYF
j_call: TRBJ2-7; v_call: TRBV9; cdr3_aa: CASTAGRAGPTEQYF
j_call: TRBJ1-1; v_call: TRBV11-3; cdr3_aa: CASSLDPRVTEAFF
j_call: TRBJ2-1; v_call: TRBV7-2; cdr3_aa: CASSYRDRVMDEQFF
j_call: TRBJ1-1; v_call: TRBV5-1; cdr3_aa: CASSLRDGGTEAFF
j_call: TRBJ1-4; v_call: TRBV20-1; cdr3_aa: CSAPVGSAKEKLFF
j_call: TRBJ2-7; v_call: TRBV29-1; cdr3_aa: CSVVLYGPYEQYF
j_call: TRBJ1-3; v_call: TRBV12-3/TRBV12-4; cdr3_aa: CAIRTASGNTIYF
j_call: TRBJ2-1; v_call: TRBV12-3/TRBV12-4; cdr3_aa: CASRSTGTGGNEQFF
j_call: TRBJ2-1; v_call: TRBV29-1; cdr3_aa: CSVESMGAGAVNEQFF
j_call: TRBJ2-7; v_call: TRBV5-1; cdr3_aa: CASSFGSGKLDEQYF
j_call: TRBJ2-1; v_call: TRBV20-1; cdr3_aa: CSARASGSLVNEQFF
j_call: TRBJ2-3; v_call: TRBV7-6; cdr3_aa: CASSPGLVSTDTQYF
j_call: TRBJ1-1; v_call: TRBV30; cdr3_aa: CAWSQPGDPSEAFF
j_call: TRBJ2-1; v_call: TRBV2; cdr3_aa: CASSEAPAYNEQFF
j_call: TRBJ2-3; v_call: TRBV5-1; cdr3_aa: CASSLDSGSGADTQYF
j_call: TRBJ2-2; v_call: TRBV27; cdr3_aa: CASSLLQMGNGELFF
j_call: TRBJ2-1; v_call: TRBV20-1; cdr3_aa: CSARDTSGSSEQFF
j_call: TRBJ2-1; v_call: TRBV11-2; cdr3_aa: CASSFIPFGTSGRGEQFF
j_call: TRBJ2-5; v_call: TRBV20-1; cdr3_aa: CSAKGQGGGRETQYF
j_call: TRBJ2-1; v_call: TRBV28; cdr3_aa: CASNRLADYNEQFF
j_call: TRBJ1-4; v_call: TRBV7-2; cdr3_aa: CASSRRGSPATNEKLFF
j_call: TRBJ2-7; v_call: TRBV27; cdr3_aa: CASSTLAGIAYEQYF
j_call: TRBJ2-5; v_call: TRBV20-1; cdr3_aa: CSARSRTPSYQETQYF
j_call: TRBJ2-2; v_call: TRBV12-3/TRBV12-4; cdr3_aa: CASSLGDSLNTGELFF
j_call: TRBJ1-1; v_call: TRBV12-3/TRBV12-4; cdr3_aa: CASMWTGRTEAFF
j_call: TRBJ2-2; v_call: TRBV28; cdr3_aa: CAGSLGGHNIGELFF
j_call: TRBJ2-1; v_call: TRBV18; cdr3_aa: CASSPPGASNEQFF
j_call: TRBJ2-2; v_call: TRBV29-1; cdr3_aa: CSVRPGIANTGELFF
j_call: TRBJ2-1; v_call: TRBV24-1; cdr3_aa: CATSGRNNEQFF
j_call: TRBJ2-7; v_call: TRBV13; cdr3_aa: CASSFGEWTSGSYEQYF
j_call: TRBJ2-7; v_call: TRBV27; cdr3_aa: CASRDRDPSYEQYF
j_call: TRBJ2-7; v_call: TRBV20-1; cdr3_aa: CSAQGVSGPSYEQYF
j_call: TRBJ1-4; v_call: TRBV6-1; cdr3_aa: CASSKAGLDGEKLFF
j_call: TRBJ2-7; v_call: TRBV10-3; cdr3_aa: CAIRDSRSYEQYF
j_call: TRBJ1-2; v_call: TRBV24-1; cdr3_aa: CATSDRHTSYGYTF
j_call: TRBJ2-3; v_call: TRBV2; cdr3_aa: CATSTIGTSSRDTQYF
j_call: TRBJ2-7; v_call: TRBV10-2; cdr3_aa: CASSEWQTAYEQYF
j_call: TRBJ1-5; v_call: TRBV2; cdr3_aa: CASSGPQPNQPQHF
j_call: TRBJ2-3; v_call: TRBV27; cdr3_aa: CASSFGLAGGRSTDTQYF
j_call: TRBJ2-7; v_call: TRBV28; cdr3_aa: CASSLEPQAYEQYF
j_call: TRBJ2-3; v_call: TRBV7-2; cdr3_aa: CASSTDQRRGPSDTQYF
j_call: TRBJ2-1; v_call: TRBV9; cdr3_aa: CASSQTIRASGGPYNEQFF
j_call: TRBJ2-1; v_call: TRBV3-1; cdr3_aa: CASSLSGRRDEQFF
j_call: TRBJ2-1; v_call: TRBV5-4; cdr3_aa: CASSTMAGGLHEQFF
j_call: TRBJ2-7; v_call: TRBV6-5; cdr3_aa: CASSYSKGSSYEQYF
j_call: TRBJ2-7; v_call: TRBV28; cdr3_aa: CASSLSAGGRYEQYF
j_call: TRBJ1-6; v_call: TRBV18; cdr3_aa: CASSPRGYNSPLHF
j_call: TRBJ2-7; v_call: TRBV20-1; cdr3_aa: CSARVGVRSEQYF